A selection of T cell receptor beta chains follows, all from one sample in a study of a mutant IDH1 vaccine in newly diagnosed glioma. Assay used: immunoSEQ multiplex PCR; TCRdb lists only in-frame clones, some missing. The sample has tens of thousands of clones, more than 85% seen once; the top ten hold approximately 9.2%. The material sequenced was PBMCs, taken from a glioma patient treated with radiotherapy, temozolomide or both. Every receptor here comes from a young man with glioma. Both conserved end residues are part of each CDR3. Each record gives: J gene, V gene, clone size, D gene, CDR3 protein, CDR3 DNA. A D gene is named only where the DNA matches it firmly. Some rows have no size entry. The others give once, few or many, or a class for an expanded clone.

j_call: TRBJ2-7; v_call: TRBV7-6; clone_size: .; d_call: TRBD1; cdr3_aa: CASSPGGTGRSYEQYF; cdr3_nt: TGTGCCAGCAGCCCCGGTGGGACAGGGCGCTCCTACGAGCAGTACTTC
j_call: TRBJ2-7; v_call: TRBV7-9; clone_size: .; d_call: TRBD1; cdr3_aa: CASSLEVGGRYEQYF; cdr3_nt: TGTGCCAGCAGCTTAGAGGTAGGGGGCCGATACGAGCAGTACTTC
j_call: TRBJ1-3; v_call: TRBV4-1; clone_size: .; d_call: .; cdr3_aa: CASSQDPTVAGNTIYF; cdr3_nt: TGCGCCAGCAGCCAAGATCCGACAGTCGCTGGAAACACCATATATTTT
j_call: TRBJ1-1; v_call: TRBV5-1; clone_size: few; d_call: .; cdr3_aa: CASSLVPRNTEAFF; cdr3_nt: TGCGCCAGCAGCTTGGTACCTAGGAACACTGAAGCTTTCTTT
j_call: TRBJ1-1; v_call: TRBV29-1; clone_size: medium-sized; d_call: .; cdr3_aa: CSVEHPPDDEAFF; cdr3_nt: TGCAGCGTTGAGCACCCTCCGGATGATGAAGCTTTCTTT
j_call: TRBJ2-2; v_call: TRBV5-1; clone_size: .; d_call: .; cdr3_aa: CASSLLTTGELFF; cdr3_nt: TGCGCCAGCAGCTTGTTAACCACCGGGGAGCTGTTTTTT
j_call: TRBJ2-6; v_call: TRBV6-6; clone_size: .; d_call: .; cdr3_aa: CASSSQSSGANVLTF; cdr3_nt: TGTGCCAGCAGCTCACAGTCATCTGGGGCCAACGTCCTGACTTTC
j_call: TRBJ2-7; v_call: TRBV6-1; clone_size: .; d_call: .; cdr3_aa: CASSEAWRRYEQYF; cdr3_nt: TGTGCCAGCAGTGAAGCCTGGAGAAGATACGAGCAGTACTTC
j_call: TRBJ1-5; v_call: TRBV4-1; clone_size: .; d_call: TRBD1; cdr3_aa: CASSQDPGQGSQPQHF; cdr3_nt: TGCGCCAGCAGCCAAGACCCCGGACAGGGGAGCCAGCCCCAGCATTTT
j_call: TRBJ1-1; v_call: TRBV5-1; clone_size: .; d_call: .; cdr3_aa: CASSLALTGLNTEAFF; cdr3_nt: TGCGCCAGCAGCTTGGCCTTAACAGGATTGAACACTGAAGCTTTCTTT
j_call: TRBJ2-2; v_call: TRBV27; clone_size: .; d_call: .; cdr3_aa: CASKHREMTGELFF; cdr3_nt: TGTGCCAGCAAGCACCGCGAAATGACCGGGGAGCTGTTTTTT
j_call: TRBJ2-3; v_call: TRBV30; clone_size: .; d_call: .; cdr3_aa: CAWRQADTQYF; cdr3_nt: TGTGCCTGGAGGCAAGCAGATACGCAGTATTTT
j_call: TRBJ2-2; v_call: TRBV28; clone_size: .; d_call: .; cdr3_aa: CASSLGGTSNTGELFF; cdr3_nt: TGTGCCAGCAGTTTGGGGGGGACATCGAACACCGGGGAGCTGTTTTTT
j_call: TRBJ1-4; v_call: TRBV6-5; clone_size: .; d_call: TRBD1; cdr3_aa: CASKKRDRGFEKLFF; cdr3_nt: TGTGCCAGCAAAAAAAGGGACAGGGGTTTTGAAAAACTGTTTTTT
j_call: TRBJ2-6; v_call: TRBV7-2; clone_size: .; d_call: TRBD1; cdr3_aa: CASSPRDRGTGANVLTF; cdr3_nt: TGTGCCAGCAGCCCCCGGGACAGGGGAACTGGGGCCAACGTCCTGACTTTC
j_call: TRBJ2-7; v_call: TRBV6-5; clone_size: .; d_call: .; cdr3_aa: CASQLVHASEQYF; cdr3_nt: TGTGCCAGCCAGTTAGTGCATGCTAGCGAGCAGTACTTC
j_call: TRBJ2-3; v_call: TRBV19; clone_size: .; d_call: .; cdr3_aa: CASSVTFLGRDSSTDTQYF; cdr3_nt: TGTGCCAGTAGTGTTACATTCCTGGGACGGGATTCTAGCACAGATACGCAGTATTTT
j_call: TRBJ2-7; v_call: TRBV9; clone_size: once; d_call: TRBD2; cdr3_aa: CASSPTGTSSEQYF; cdr3_nt: TGTGCCAGCAGCCCAACCGGGACTAGCTCCGAGCAGTACTTC
j_call: TRBJ2-4; v_call: TRBV11-3; clone_size: once; d_call: .; cdr3_aa: CASIPDWAKNIQYF; cdr3_nt: TGTGCCAGCATCCCCGACTGGGCCAAAAACATTCAGTACTTC
j_call: TRBJ1-4; v_call: TRBV4-2; clone_size: .; d_call: TRBD1; cdr3_aa: CASSQDDRDEKLFF; cdr3_nt: TGTGCCAGCAGCCAAGACGACAGGGATGAAAAACTGTTTTTT
j_call: TRBJ1-1; v_call: TRBV4-1; clone_size: .; d_call: .; cdr3_aa: CASSRRGTGDTEAFF; cdr3_nt: TGCGCCAGCAGCCGGAGGGGGACCGGAGACACTGAAGCTTTCTTT
j_call: TRBJ1-5; v_call: TRBV10-3; clone_size: .; d_call: .; cdr3_aa: CAISESGGDGQPQHF; cdr3_nt: TGTGCCATCAGTGAGTCTGGGGGGGACGGGCAGCCCCAGCATTTT
j_call: TRBJ1-1; v_call: TRBV5-1; clone_size: .; d_call: .; cdr3_aa: CASSYLASDAEAFF; cdr3_nt: TGCGCCAGCAGCTACCTGGCCTCGGACGCTGAAGCTTTCTTT
j_call: TRBJ1-4; v_call: TRBV5-1; clone_size: .; d_call: TRBD1; cdr3_aa: CASSLKGANEKLFF; cdr3_nt: TGCGCCAGCAGCTTGAAGGGGGCGAATGAAAAACTGTTTTTT